The 24 T cell receptor beta chains reported below all come from one sample, sequenced in a study of blood T cell repertoires in COVID-19. The method was immunoSEQ multiplex PCR; TCRdb's version includes in-frame clones alone and lacks a portion of them. The sample contains tens of thousands of clones, 70% to 80% of which appear only once. The sample was peripheral blood. All receptors derive from a man between 45 and 60 years old with active or convalescent COVID-19.

This clone was picked up a small number of times. The V call is TRBV12-5, the J call TRBJ1-5; D not resolved. The CDR3 runs to 12 residues. Germline V CDR1 and CDR2: LGHNT, FRNRAP. Trimming shortened V by 3 bases and J by 9 bases, and 9 bases separated the two germline ends. Here the CDR3 reads CASGLGTVPQHF. The CDR3 bases are TGTGCTAGTGGTTTAGGTACAGTGCCCCAGCATTTT.

In its sample, this clone was seen once. The gene calls are TRBV7-9 and TRBJ1-6; no definite D call. The CDR3 has 14 amino acids. V lost 6 bases, J lost 7 bases, and 13 bases lay in between. Germline V CDR1 and CDR2: SEHNR, FQNEAQ (reference sequence). The CDR3, as DNA: TGTGCCAGCAGGCCTCGGCAGGTCAATTCACCCCTCCACTTT. Its protein product is CASRPRQVNSPLHF.

The chain employs TRBV7-2 and TRBJ1-1, with TRBD1 identical over 8 bases. This CDR3 region has 15 residues. J was trimmed by 1 base and V by 5 bases; bases with no gene match: 6. Per germline, CDR1 SGHTA and CDR2 FQGNSA. This CDR3 is CASSPTTGANTEAFF. Written as DNA, the CDR3 is TGTGCCAGCAGCCCGACGACAGGGGCGAACACTGAAGCTTTCTTT.

This clone turned up a few times. The chain joins TRBV12-5 to TRBJ2-1; no clear D. CDR1 is LGHNT, CDR2 FRNRAP, per germline. The V and J ends lost 1 base and 5 bases respectively, with 9 bases between them. CDR3 length equals 14 residues. The CDR3: CASGLGQLDNEQFF. CDR3 sequence (DNA): TGTGCTAGTGGTTTGGGTCAACTCGACAATGAGCAGTTCTTC.

V is TRBV6-5 and J is TRBJ1-1, with TRBD1 matching 7 bases. With V trimmed by 5 bases and J by 6 bases, 9 bases remained unmatched. This CDR3 is 14 amino acids long. Germline assignment: CDR1 MNHEY and CDR2 SVGAGI. DNA of the CDR3: TGTGCCAGCAGTAGAACAGGGGAAAGGGCTGAAGCTTTCTTT. It encodes CASSRTGERAEAFF.

The chain links TRBV6-5 to TRBJ1-2, with D perhaps matching TRBD1 (5 bases). The CDR3 loop spans 14 amino acids. V was shortened by 6 bases and J by 4 bases, with 15 bases between the two germline ends. Per germline, CDR1 MNHEY and CDR2 SVGAGI. CDR3 sequence: CASRRGHLIYGYTF. CDR3 bases: TGTGCCAGCAGGAGAGGACATCTAATCTATGGCTACACCTTC.

The gene calls are TRBV6-5 and TRBJ2-2; D possibly corresponds to TRBD1 (5 bases). V lost 11 bases and J lost 0, with 13 bases in between. The CDR3 is made up of 14 amino acids. Germline V gene sequence: CDR1 MNHEY, CDR2 SVGAGI. The CDR3 DNA follows: TGTGCCGGGCGATGGGGCCCGAACACCGGGGAGCTGTTTTTT. Protein product: CAGRWGPNTGELFF.

The rearrangement joins TRBV30 to TRBJ2-5; D perhaps matches TRBD2 (6 bases). Germline CDR1 is GTSNPN and CDR2 is SVGIG (reference sequence). The CDR3 extends over 13 amino acids. The V and J ends lost 0 bases and 5 bases respectively, with 10 bases between them. The CDR3 nucleotides are TGTGCCTGGAGTGTACCGGGGGTGGAGACCCAGTACTTC. It is translated as CAWSVPGVETQYF.

The chain links TRBV2 to TRBJ1-2; a possible D gene is TRBD1 (5 bases). Trimming took 5 bases from V and 2 from J, leaving 6 bases between them. The germline V gene encodes CDR1 SNHLY and CDR2 FYNNEI. The CDR3 runs 12 residues. DNA for the CDR3: TGTGCCAGCAGTCAGGGAAACTATGGCTACACCTTC. Its translation: CASSQGNYGYTF.

The chain links TRBV7-3 to TRBJ2-3; 12 nucleotides line up with TRBD2. Germline CDR1 is SGHTA and CDR2 is FQGTGA. V was clipped by 5 bases and J by 9 bases; unmatched bases: 3. The CDR3 covers 13 residues. CDR3 DNA: TGTGCCAGCAGCCCCCTAGCGGGGGGGACGCAGTATTTT. Its protein product is CASSPLAGGTQYF. Together with reference TRBV7-3 and TRBJ2-3, the CDR3 gives the full variable domain: GAGVSQTPSNKVTEKGKYVELRCDPISGHTALYWYRQSLGQGPEFLIYFQGTGAADDSGLPNDRFFAVRPEGSVSTLKIQRTERGDSAVYLCASSPLAGGTQYFGPGTRLTVL.

This chain connects TRBV6-5 to TRBJ1-2, with 7 bases matching TRBD1. Germline V gene lookup returns CDR1 MNHEY and CDR2 SVGAGI. The CDR3 runs 14 residues. The V gene end was trimmed by 6 bases and the J gene end by 8 bases; junction bases not matched to a gene: 12. CDR3 nucleotides: TGTGCCAGCAGCACTGGACAGGTGCCCCTCGGCTACACCTTC. Translated, it gives CASSTGQVPLGYTF.

The V call is TRBV15, the J call TRBJ1-1, with TRBD1 matching over 7 bases. The CDR3 runs 17 residues. The germline V gene encodes CDR1 LNHNV and CDR2 YYDKDF (reference sequence). V gave up 1 base and J gave up 6 bases; unmatched junction bases: 14. The CDR3: CATSRGLRATGSPEAFF. DNA for the CDR3: TGTGCCACCAGCAGAGGCCTCCGGGCGACAGGGAGTCCTGAAGCTTTCTTT.

The chain recombines TRBV30 with TRBJ1-5, with D tentatively TRBD1 (5 bases). Per germline, CDR1 GTSNPN and CDR2 SVGIG (reference sequence). The CDR3 is made up of 14 amino acids. The germline V and J ends were trimmed by 2 bases and 5 bases, with 13 bases remaining between them. DNA of the CDR3: TGTGCCTGGAGTTCGACAGAGTGGTATCAGCCCCAGCATTTT. This codes for CAWSSTEWYQPQHF.

The chain joins TRBV10-3 to TRBJ2-2; a weak D match, TRBD2 (6 bases). Germline-derived CDR1 and CDR2 are ENHRY and SYGVKD. This CDR3 comprises 14 residues. The ends were cut back, 7 bases at V and 6 bases at J, with 15 bases in the middle. CDR3 residues: CAIKGVGGAGELFF. CDR3 nucleotides: TGTGCCATCAAGGGCGTCGGGGGTGCCGGGGAGCTGTTTTTT.

This rearrangement joins TRBV6-5 to TRBJ2-2; TRBD2 matches at 14 bases. The CDR3 has 15 residues. V shed 6 bases and J 6 bases; nucleotides not matched to a gene: 3. Germline values: CDR1 MNHEY, CDR2 SVGAGI. This chain's CDR3 is CASRGLAGAAGELFF. DNA of the CDR3: TGTGCCAGCAGGGGACTAGCGGGAGCGGCCGGGGAGCTGTTTTTT.

This chain connects TRBV11-1 to TRBJ2-1; no definite D call. The V and J ends lost 5 bases and 5 bases respectively, with 10 bases between them. The germline CDR1 and CDR2 sequences are SGHAT and FQDESV (reference sequence). The CDR3 is made up of 13 amino acids. The CDR3 loop is CASSSELDNEQFF. The CDR3 DNA sequence: TGTGCCAGCAGCAGCGAACTGGACAATGAGCAGTTCTTC. The full variable domain, its missing parts supplied by reference TRBV11-1 and TRBJ2-1, is EAEVAQSPRYKITEKSQAVAFWCDPISGHATLYWYRQILGQGPELLVQFQDESVVDDSQLPKDRFSAERLKGVDSTLKIQPAELGDSAMYLCASSSELDNEQFFGPGTRLTVL.

This chain uses TRBV9 with TRBJ1-1, with D unresolved. Germline CDR1 is SGDLS and CDR2 is YYNGEE. Trimming pared 4 bases from V and 4 bases from J, leaving 17 bases between. The CDR3 consists of 15 residues. The CDR3 region is CASSPQSGLSTEAFF. For the CDR3, the DNA is TGTGCCAGCAGCCCCCAGAGCGGGTTGAGCACTGAAGCTTTCTTT.

The chain recombines TRBV11-3 with TRBJ2-1; no reliable D call. Looked up from germline, CDR1 is SGHNT and CDR2 is YENEEA. CDR3 size: 14 residues. V was pared by 5 bases and J by 4 bases, with 12 bases between. CDR3 protein: CASSPSLEYNEQFF. The CDR3 region has the DNA TGTGCCAGCAGCCCGTCCCTAGAATACAATGAGCAGTTCTTC.

This clone has only a few counts. This chain connects TRBV5-4 to TRBJ2-7, with 12 bases identical to TRBD2. Germline CDR1 is SGHNT and CDR2 is YYREEE (reference sequence). V gave up 4 bases and J gave up 2 bases; unmatched junction bases: 4. The CDR3 covers 15 residues. This CDR3 reads CASSAGTSGPYEQYF. CDR3 DNA: TGTGCCAGCAGCGCTGGGACTAGCGGGCCCTACGAGCAGTACTTC.

The V call is TRBV7-6, the J call TRBJ2-1; 8 bases are a match to TRBD1. CDR3 length equals 15 residues. V trimming: 1 base; J trimming: 6 bases; junction bases outside the gene matches: 5. Looked up from germline, CDR1 is SGHVS and CDR2 is FNYEAQ. CDR3 in amino acids: CASSLGQGFFNEQFF. In DNA, the CDR3 is TGTGCCAGCAGCTTAGGACAGGGGTTCTTCAATGAGCAGTTCTTC.

The chain employs TRBV19 and TRBJ2-7, with TRBD1 matching 10 bases. CDR3 length equals 14 residues. Per germline, CDR1 LNHDA and CDR2 SQIVND (reference sequence). With 0 bases clipped from V and 9 bases from J, the junction kept 5 bases outside the gene matches. CDR3 amino acids: CASSIDGQGVRQYF. CDR3 DNA sequence: TGTGCCAGTAGTATAGACGGACAGGGGGTACGGCAGTACTTC.

This clone was recorded a few times. The chain links TRBV10-3 to TRBJ2-7; 11 bases match TRBD1. V dropped 10 bases and J dropped 7; count of bases not matched to a gene: 9. Germline CDR1 reads ENHRY; CDR2 reads SYGVKD. This CDR3 spans 13 amino acids. In DNA, the CDR3 is TGTGCCACCGCGGGACAGGGGGACGGGGAGCAGTACTTC. Protein product: CATAGQGDGEQYF.

This chain links TRBV19 with TRBJ1-2, with a possible D match to TRBD1 (6 bases). Germline loops: CDR1 LNHDA, CDR2 SQIVND (reference sequence). The ends were cut back, 6 bases at V and 1 base at J, with 18 bases in the middle. The CDR3 consists of 16 residues. DNA for the CDR3: TGTGCCAGTAGCAGGACAGACCTATCCATTAACTATGGCTACACCTTC. Amino acids: CASSRTDLSINYGYTF.

The genes are TRBV28 and TRBJ1-4; maybe TRBD1 (5 bases). With 3 bases removed from V and 11 bases from J, the gap between germline ends came to 7 bases. The germline V gene has CDR1 MDHEN and CDR2 SYDVKM. The CDR3 contains 11 residues. The CDR3 region has the DNA TGTGCCAGCAGTTTTAGACAGAAACTGTTTTTT. Translated, it gives CASSFRQKLFF.